These 2 T cell receptor beta chains originate from one sample sequenced in a study of blood T cell repertoires in COVID-19. Generated by immunoSEQ multiplex PCR, the TCRdb table keeps only in-frame clones and is missing some. The table records roughly 87,000 clones, around three quarters of them present only once. The material sequenced was peripheral blood. Every receptor here comes from a woman aged 45-65 years with acute or convalescent COVID-19.

The chain joins TRBV5-1 to TRBJ1-2, with D perhaps matching TRBD1 (5 bases). Trimming took off 0 bases at V and 3 bases at J, with 6 bases between the two ends. The germline gives CDR1 SGHRS, CDR2 YFSETQ. This CDR3 is 13 amino acids long. DNA of the CDR3: TGCGCCAGCAGCTTGGAGGGGTACTATGGCTACACCTTC. Protein sequence: CASSLEGYYGYTF.

The sample holds a few counts of this clone. CDR3: CASSPNGQGYGYTF. CDR3 sequence (DNA): TGCGCCAGCAGCCCTAACGGACAGGGCTATGGCTACACCTTC. The chain combines TRBV5-1 with TRBJ1-2; 8 positions match TRBD1. The CDR3 is made up of 14 amino acids. With V trimmed by 4 bases and J by 4 bases, 6 bases remained unmatched. The germline V gene encodes CDR1 SGHRS and CDR2 YFSETQ. The entire variable domain, with the rest obtained from reference TRBV5-1 and TRBJ1-2, is as follows: KAGVTQTPRYLIKTRGQQVTLSCSPISGHRSVSWYQQTPGQGLQFLFEYFSETQRNKGNFPGRFSGRQFSNSRSEMNVSTLELGDSALYLCASSPNGQGYGYTFGSGTRLTVV.